These T cell receptor beta chains were read from a single sample in a study of OX40 agonist ivuxolimab in advanced cancers. Using immunoSEQ multiplex PCR, the repertoire was profiled, and TCRdb retains in-frame clones only, with some absent. This table has some 100,000 clones, roughly 94% appearing once. The sample here was CD4+ or CD8+ T cells sorted from blood, taken in a trial of the OX40 agonist ivuxolimab. The receptors here all came from an adult with an advanced solid tumor such as melanoma, head and neck, liver or kidney cancer. Each CDR3 is given with its conserved first and last residue. A D gene is named only where the DNA matches it firmly. Clone size is given for some rows only: seen once, a few or many times, or a class if the clone is expanded.

j_call clone_size d_call v_call cdr3_aa cdr3_nt
TRBJ2-7 NA TRBD2 TRBV11-2 CASSGTSGAPKEQYF TGTGCCAGCAGCGGCACTAGCGGGGCCCCTAAGGAGCAGTACTTC
TRBJ2-1 once NA TRBV27 CASSLRTVSYNEQFF TGTGCCAGCAGTTTACGGACAGTCTCCTACAATGAGCAGTTCTTC
TRBJ2-2 NA NA TRBV14 CASSRRDSPGELFF TGTGCCAGCAGCCGAAGGGACTCACCCGGGGAGCTGTTTTTT
TRBJ1-2 NA NA TRBV19 CASSALGTYGYTF TGTGCCAGTAGTGCCCTGGGGACCTATGGCTACACCTTC
TRBJ2-3 NA TRBD2 TRBV9 CASSPTGRVTDTQYF TGTGCCAGCAGCCCGACGGGGAGGGTAACAGATACGCAGTATTTT
TRBJ2-1 NA TRBD2 TRBV2 CASSDPSGPDNEQFF TGTGCCAGCAGTGACCCTAGCGGTCCCGACAATGAGCAGTTCTTC
TRBJ2-6 NA NA TRBV11-2 CASSFRVDGANVLTF TGTGCCAGCAGCTTCAGGGTTGATGGGGCCAACGTCCTGACTTTC
TRBJ2-7 NA NA TRBV4-1 CASSQSDSPVYEQYF TGCGCCAGCAGCCAATCGGACAGCCCGGTTTACGAGCAGTACTTC
TRBJ2-5 NA NA TRBV5-1 CASRAPSAKETQYF TGCGCCAGCAGAGCCCCTTCAGCGAAAGAGACCCAGTACTTC
TRBJ2-1 NA NA TRBV11-3 CASSLERYNEQFF TGTGCCAGCAGCTTAGAGCGGTACAATGAGCAGTTCTTC
TRBJ2-5 once TRBD1 TRBV30 CAWKTGGWETQYF TGTGCCTGGAAGACAGGGGGCTGGGAGACCCAGTACTTC
TRBJ2-7 NA NA TRBV7-2 CASSLRVYEQYF TGTGCCAGCAGTTTACGGGTTTACGAGCAGTACTTC
TRBJ2-7 NA NA TRBV4-3 CASSQGGGGYEQYF TGCGCCAGCAGCCAAGGAGGTGGGGGGTACGAGCAGTACTTC
TRBJ2-7 NA NA TRBV11-2 CASSVLKGGSGYEQYF TGTGCCAGCAGCGTCCTAAAAGGGGGGAGCGGGTACGAGCAGTACTTC
TRBJ2-7 NA NA TRBV29-1 CSVEGSGATYEQYF TGCAGCGTTGAAGGGTCCGGGGCCACCTACGAGCAGTACTTC
TRBJ2-1 NA TRBD2 TRBV5-1 CASSFGTSGPPSSYNEQFF TGCGCCAGCAGCTTCGGGACTAGCGGACCCCCGAGCTCCTACAATGAGCAGTTCTTC
TRBJ2-7 NA NA TRBV6-5 CASSYEVGNEQYF TGTGCCAGCAGTTATGAGGTCGGGAACGAGCAGTACTTC
TRBJ2-5 NA NA TRBV5-6 CASSSKREVETQYF TGTGCCAGCAGCTCCAAGAGGGAGGTGGAGACCCAGTACTTC
TRBJ2-5 NA TRBD1 TRBV19 CASSIGTAAPSEQYF TGTGCCAGTAGTATCGGGACAGCAGCCCCCAGTGAGCAGTACTTC
TRBJ2-5 NA NA TRBV6-5 CASSYGEETQYF TGTGCCAGCAGTTACGGGGAGGAGACCCAGTACTTC
TRBJ2-1 NA TRBD1 TRBV2 CASIGGTGIYNEQFF TGTGCCAGCATAGGAGGGACAGGGATATACAATGAGCAGTTCTTC
TRBJ2-1 NA TRBD1 TRBV19 CASSIGSGQGYNEQFF TGTGCCAGTAGTATAGGATCCGGACAGGGATACAATGAGCAGTTCTTC
TRBJ1-1 NA NA TRBV20-1 CSASFGAEAFF TGCAGTGCTAGCTTTGGAGCTGAAGCTTTCTTT
TRBJ1-2 NA TRBD1 TRBV11-2 CASSWDREAYGYTF TGTGCCAGCAGCTGGGACAGGGAGGCCTATGGCTACACCTTC
TRBJ2-7 NA NA TRBV15 CATWGRKKSYEQYF TGTGCCACCTGGGGGCGGAAGAAATCCTACGAGCAGTACTTC
TRBJ2-1 NA TRBD2 TRBV30 CAQLAGGYNEQFF TGTGCCCAACTAGCGGGAGGCTACAATGAGCAGTTCTTC
TRBJ2-5 once TRBD2 TRBV6-1 CASYPLGGIGETQYF TGTGCCAGCTACCCTTTGGGGGGGATAGGGGAGACCCAGTACTTC
TRBJ2-3 NA TRBD2 TRBV10-1 CASSDTREGTDTQYF TGCGCCAGCAGTGATACTCGGGAGGGCACAGATACGCAGTATTTT
TRBJ1-1 NA NA TRBV27 CASSLLYASTEAFF TGTGCCAGCAGTTTATTATACGCAAGCACTGAAGCTTTCTTT
TRBJ2-7 NA TRBD1 TRBV27 CASSLRTGGQFFSYEQYF TGTGCCAGCAGTTTGCGAACAGGGGGGCAGTTTTTTTCCTACGAGCAGTACTTC
TRBJ2-5 NA NA TRBV10-3 CAISSGGRGETQYF TGTGCCATCAGTAGTGGAGGCAGGGGTGAGACCCAGTACTTC
TRBJ1-2 NA NA TRBV5-6 CASSRGRGSGYTF TGTGCCAGCAGCCGCGGGAGGGGAAGTGGCTACACCTTC
TRBJ1-1 NA TRBD1 TRBV19 CASDSTGRHTEAFF TGTGCCAGTGATTCGACAGGGAGGCACACTGAAGCTTTCTTT
TRBJ2-1 NA TRBD2 TRBV7-7 CASSLGTSGVYNEQFF TGTGCCAGCAGCTTAGGGACTAGCGGGGTCTACAATGAGCAGTTCTTC
TRBJ2-1 NA TRBD2 TRBV19 CASSLLLTSGIYNEQFF TGTGCCAGTAGCCTACTGTTAACTAGCGGGATCTACAATGAGCAGTTCTTC
TRBJ2-2 NA NA TRBV4-3 CASSQEIYGTGELFF TGCGCCAGCAGCCAAGAGATATACGGCACCGGGGAGCTGTTTTTT
TRBJ2-1 NA TRBD1 TRBV6-5 CASSYSTGLGQFF TGTGCCAGCAGTTACTCGACAGGGCTTGGGCAGTTCTTC
TRBJ2-7 once TRBD1 TRBV28 CASSFGPGTASYEQYF TGTGCCAGCAGTTTTGGGCCCGGGACAGCTTCGTACGAGCAGTACTTC
TRBJ1-6 NA TRBD1 TRBV11-2 CASSSLQGASSPLHF TGTGCCAGCAGCTCTTTACAGGGGGCGTCTTCACCCCTCCACTTT
TRBJ2-5 NA NA TRBV4-1 CASSEAGAETQYF TGCGCCAGCAGCGAGGCCGGTGCAGAGACCCAGTACTTC
TRBJ2-1 NA TRBD1 TRBV11-2 CASSLGQGVGEQFF TGTGCCAGCAGCTTGGGACAGGGAGTAGGTGAGCAGTTCTTC
TRBJ1-6 few TRBD1 TRBV5-6 CASSLGGQGDSPLHF TGTGCCAGCAGCTTGGGGGGACAGGGTGATTCACCCCTCCACTTT
TRBJ2-5 NA TRBD2 TRBV4-1 CASSQRLAGSQETQYF TGCGCCAGCAGCCAAAGGCTAGCGGGATCTCAAGAGACCCAGTACTTC
TRBJ2-6 NA NA TRBV6-1 CASSEPQRGANVLTF TGTGCCAGCAGTGAACCTCAAAGGGGGGCCAACGTCCTGACTTTC
TRBJ2-1 NA TRBD2 TRBV5-1 CASTGGGVYNEQFF TGCGCCAGCACGGGCGGGGGAGTCTACAATGAGCAGTTCTTC
TRBJ1-1 once NA TRBV11-2 CASSLGPSRTEAFF TGTGCCAGCAGCTTGGGACCTTCTAGGACTGAAGCTTTCTTT
TRBJ2-3 NA TRBD1 TRBV9 CASSVVRGTGGSTDTQYF TGTGCCAGCAGCGTAGTACGCGGGACAGGGGGTTCCACAGATACGCAGTATTTT
TRBJ1-2 NA NA TRBV29-1 CSVERHREGGGYTF TGCAGCGTTGAACGCCACAGGGAGGGGGGCGGCTACACCTTC
TRBJ2-7 NA NA TRBV18 CASSPRRFSGASYEQYF TGTGCCAGCTCACCACGGAGGTTTTCAGGGGCATCCTACGAGCAGTACTTC
TRBJ1-1 NA NA TRBV19 CASGGGLNTEAFF TGTGCCAGTGGGGGGGGCTTGAACACTGAAGCTTTCTTT
TRBJ2-1 NA NA TRBV19 CASSIGRGNYNEQFF TGTGCCAGTAGTATAGGGCGCGGGAACTACAATGAGCAGTTCTTC